This T cell receptor (beta chain) was observed in a study of T-cell reconstitution after alpha-beta-depleted transplantation in children. Study outcomes and limitations: Roughly two months post-transplant, alpha-beta T cells reportedly originated from several hundred graft clones that had expanded. T-cell numbers and diversity one year post-transplant derived largely from freshly generated T cells.

In regard to this clonotype: Its target is unknown.

Construction of the TCRbeta library involved unique molecular identifiers. One entry per CDR3 protein, called by TCRdb with MiXCR from the PCR reads. The sample records more than 400,000 distinct CDR3 sequences, about an eighth being singletons. This TCR was sampled from a female patient between 2 and 10 years old who had a stem cell transplant for aplastic anemia, so the T cells may come from the graft donor. The sequencing here drew on PBMCs, mostly from graft donor cells, taken 180 days after TCRalphabeta/CD19-depleted stem cell transplant.

In nucleotides, the CDR3 is TGCAGTGCTGACCCGGGACTAGAGGGCATTCAGTACTTC. Residues: CSADPGLEGIQYF. The gene calls are TRBV20-1 and TRBJ2-4; TRBD2 agrees at 8 bases. Losses at the gene ends were 5 bases for V and 9 bases for J; bases not matched to a gene: 9. CDR1 DFQATT and CDR2 SNEGSKA come from the germline V gene (reference sequence). The CDR3 covers 13 residues.